The 5 T cell receptor beta chains given below trace back to one sample, sequenced in a study of T cell responses to AZD1222 COVID-19 vaccine. Clones were read by immunoSEQ multiplex PCR, and TCRdb kept only the in-frame ones, dropping some. The sample consists of under 130,000 clones, about nine tenths of them appearing once. The source was peripheral blood, collected on day 0 of AZD1222 vaccination. These TCRs come from an adult in good health.

The chain employs TRBV27 and TRBJ2-7; a possible D gene is TRBD1 (6 bases). Germline CDR1 reads MNHEY; CDR2 reads SMNVEV (reference sequence). This CDR3 contains 16 residues. V was shortened by 5 bases and J by 0 bases, with 17 bases between the two germline ends. The CDR3 region is CASSPITGQSSYEQYF. The CDR3 coding sequence is TGTGCCAGCAGTCCTATTACGGGACAAAGCTCCTACGAGCAGTACTTC.

The genes are TRBV6-5 and TRBJ1-4, with D unclear. Germline CDR1 reads MNHEY; CDR2 reads SVGAGI. The CDR3 sequence is 14 residues long. The V gene lost 8 bases and the J gene lost 0 bases, with 10 bases spanning the gap. CDR3 residues: CASRPDATNEKLFF. Written as DNA, the CDR3 is TGTGCCAGCCGCCCGGATGCAACTAATGAAAAACTGTTTTTT.

V gene TRBV7-2 combines with J gene TRBJ2-2; 12 bases fit TRBD2. Germline V lookup: CDR1 SGHTA, CDR2 FQGNSA. V was clipped by 3 bases and J by 5 bases; unmatched bases: 1. CDR3 length: 15 residues. For the CDR3, the DNA is TGTGCCAGCAGCTTCGGACTAGCGGGGACCGGGGAGCTGTTTTTT. This translates into CASSFGLAGTGELFF.

The rearrangement links TRBV5-1 to TRBJ1-5; 7 bases map to TRBD1. CDR3 length equals 15 residues. With 5 bases clipped from V and 1 base from J, the junction kept 6 bases outside the gene matches. CDR1 and CDR2 (germline): SGHRS, YFSETQ. The CDR3 loop is CASRVGTESNQPQHF. Written as DNA, the CDR3 is TGCGCCAGCAGGGTGGGGACAGAAAGCAATCAGCCCCAGCATTTT. The full variable domain, rest sourced from reference TRBV5-1 and TRBJ1-5, is KAGVTQTPRYLIKTRGQQVTLSCSPISGHRSVSWYQQTPGQGLQFLFEYFSETQRNKGNFPGRFSGRQFSNSRSEMNVSTLELGDSALYLCASRVGTESNQPQHFGDGTRLSIL.

The V and J genes are TRBV5-4 and TRBJ2-3; TRBD2 is a possible D gene (5 bases). CDR3 size: 13 residues. The V gene lost 7 bases and the J gene lost 0 bases, with 9 bases spanning the gap. CDR1 SGHNT and CDR2 YYREEE come from the germline V gene (reference sequence). CDR3 in DNA: TGTGCCAGCCATTGGACTAGCACAGATACGCAGTATTTT. Its translation is CASHWTSTDTQYF.